A selection of T cell receptor beta chains follows, all from one sample in a study of T cell responses to AZD1222 COVID-19 vaccine. Measured with immunoSEQ multiplex PCR; TCRdb has only the in-frame clones, and not every one. The sample consists of about 160,000 clones, 88% of them appearing once. Specimen: peripheral blood, collected 28 days after the second AZD1222 dose. The receptors derive from an adult who received the AZD1222 COVID-19 vaccine. Each CDR3 is given without its conserved first and last residue. The D gene is left open where the match is weak.

>TRBV13|-
ASSLSGRDYEQY
>TRBV6-5|-
ASSYSGVNNGYT
>TRBV11-2|-
ASSTLRGEKLF
>TRBV30|TRBD1
AWSRDRGEGYT
>TRBV5-5|-
ASSLVPGVPNTEAF
>TRBV2|-
ASSAPGVPPSGYT
>TRBV7-9|-
ASSPGTEAF
>TRBV30|-
AWSQGQIHT
>TRBV6-1|-
ASSEAQLISGNTIY
>TRBV29-1|-
SAGSGRETQY